Below are 29 T cell receptor beta chains sequenced from a single sample in a study of cytomegalovirus exposure and HLA in healthy donors. 13 Jbeta primers and 60 Vbeta primers were used for the PCR. The table came from immunoSEQ multiplex PCR; TCRdb's copy has only in-frame clones and leaves some out. Its clone listing holds some 62,000 clones. The sample comprised PBMCs. The receptors here all came from a man aged 30 to 45 in good health and CMV-seropositive.

The chain employs TRBV25-1 and TRBJ2-5; 8 positions agree with TRBD2. The CDR3 length is 18 residues. In germline, CDR1 is MGHDK, CDR2 SYGVNS. The V segment lost 6 bases and the J segment 5 bases; nucleotides outside the gene matches: 20. CDR3 region: CASSSGLRGALGGETQYF. The CDR3 nucleotides read TGTGCCAGCAGCTCCGGGTTGCGGGGGGCCCTTGGCGGGGAGACCCAGTACTTC.

This sequence joins TRBV7-2 and TRBJ2-5; D might be TRBD2 (5 bases). Trimming pared 1 base from V and 5 bases from J, leaving 14 bases between. The germline gives CDR1 SGHTA, CDR2 FQGNSA. This CDR3 has 15 amino acids. CDR3 nucleotides: TGTGCCAGCAGCTTAGACTCCGGGAATTTCGAGACCCAGTACTTC. Translating it yields CASSLDSGNFETQYF.

This sequence joins TRBV5-4 and TRBJ2-3; a possible D gene is TRBD1 (7 bases). V was clipped by 0 bases and J by 2 bases, with 10 bases between them. The germline CDR1 and CDR2 sequences are SGHNT and YYREEE (reference sequence). The CDR3 is 15 residues long. CDR3: CASSLDRGLTDTQYF. The CDR3 DNA is TGTGCCAGCAGCTTGGACAGGGGACTCACAGATACGCAGTATTTT.

The chain uses TRBV14 and TRBJ2-7; 10 bases line up with TRBD1. The CDR3 has 14 residues. The V and J ends lost 4 bases and 2 bases, in that order; junction bases with no gene match: 2. CDR1 is SGHDN and CDR2 is FVKESK in the germline V gene. The CDR3 bases are TGTGCCAGCAGCCGGGGGACAGGGGCCTACGAGCAGTACTTC. As protein: CASSRGTGAYEQYF.

Details on this clone: The sample carries other DNA sequences with the same CDR3. The V call is TRBV6-5, the J call TRBJ2-7; D remains ambiguous. Germline V gene sequence: CDR1 MNHEY, CDR2 SVGAGI. The CDR3 extends over 13 amino acids. Trimming pared 0 bases from V and 2 bases from J, leaving 5 bases between. DNA for the CDR3: TGTGCCAGCAGTTACTCGTCTGCCTACGAGCAGTACTTC. It encodes CASSYSSAYEQYF.

This chain links TRBV11-3 with TRBJ2-3, with a possible D match to TRBD1 (5 bases). With 3 bases removed from V and 5 bases from J, the gap between germline ends came to 12 bases. Germline values: CDR1 SGHNT, CDR2 YENEEA. This CDR3 has 14 residues. CDR3 nucleotide sequence: TGTGCCAGCAGCTTCCCAAGGGGTCTAGATACGCAGTATTTT. It translates to CASSFPRGLDTQYF.

The chain combines TRBV30 with TRBJ1-2, with no clear D. V was clipped by 5 bases and J by 4 bases, with 11 bases between them. The CDR3 spans 12 residues. Germline CDR1 GTSNPN, CDR2 SVGIG (reference sequence). CDR3 loop: CAWLGNGYGYTF. The CDR3 nucleotides are TGTGCCTGGCTAGGTAATGGCTATGGCTACACCTTC.

This chain links TRBV7-6 with TRBJ2-7; 13 positions match TRBD2. The CDR3 runs 18 residues. J was trimmed by 0 bases and V by 3 bases; bases with no gene match: 8. CDR1 and CDR2 (germline): SGHVS, FNYEAQ. The CDR3 DNA reads as TGTGCCAGCAGCTTGCAAGGACTAGCGGGAGCGCCCTCCTACGAGCAGTACTTC. Translating gives CASSLQGLAGAPSYEQYF.

The chain employs TRBV11-3 and TRBJ2-7, with D hard to call. The germline V gene encodes CDR1 SGHNT and CDR2 YENEEA. The CDR3 extends over 13 amino acids. The V and J ends lost 6 bases and 5 bases respectively, with 14 bases between them. The DNA for the CDR3 is TGTGCCAGCAGTTTTCGACAAGATCACGAGCAGTACTTC. Its protein is CASSFRQDHEQYF.

This chain links TRBV6-5 with TRBJ1-2; no firm D call. Germline V gives CDR1 MNHEY, CDR2 SVGAGI. This CDR3 has 11 residues. The germline V and J ends were trimmed by 7 bases and 7 bases, with 10 bases remaining between them. CDR3 loop: CASMRDGGYTF. The CDR3 DNA sequence: TGTGCCAGCATGAGGGATGGTGGCTACACCTTC.

CDR3 amino acids: CASSQLGGQPQHF. DNA for the CDR3: TGCGCCAGCAGCCAATTAGGGGGTCAGCCCCAGCATTTT. The chain carries TRBV4-1 and TRBJ1-5, with D perhaps matching TRBD1 (6 bases). V shed 2 bases and J shed 6 bases, with 8 bases lying between them. The CDR3 is made up of 13 amino acids. Per the germline V gene, CDR1 is MGHRA and CDR2 is YSYEKL.

The chain combines TRBV7-2 with TRBJ2-5, with TRBD2 matching over 8 bases. In germline, CDR1 is SGHTA, CDR2 FQGNSA. Losses at the gene ends were 4 bases for V and 1 base for J; bases not matched to a gene: 5. This CDR3 has 15 residues. The CDR3 loop reads CASSYGGDGQETQYF. The DNA of the CDR3 is TGTGCCAGCAGCTACGGGGGGGACGGCCAAGAGACCCAGTACTTC.

This sequence joins TRBV7-9 and TRBJ2-1, with unresolved D. CDR3 length: 15 residues. Germline V gene lookup returns CDR1 SEHNR and CDR2 FQNEAQ (reference sequence). With 1 base removed from V and 1 base from J, the gap between germline ends came to 8 bases. The CDR3 bases are TGTGCCAGCAGCTTAGAGGCGGTTTCCTACAATGAGCAGTTCTTC. This gives the protein CASSLEAVSYNEQFF.

The chain couples TRBV27 to TRBJ2-7, with a tentative D call TRBD1 (6 bases). The CDR3 is 17 residues long. Germline V lookup: CDR1 MNHEY, CDR2 SMNVEV (reference sequence). V was shortened by 8 bases and J by 2 bases, with 25 bases between the two germline ends. The chain's CDR3 is CASFKGRPGEWAYEQYF. The CDR3 nucleotides read TGTGCCAGCTTTAAGGGTCGCCCAGGGGAATGGGCCTACGAGCAGTACTTC.

Here the CDR3 reads CSVYNTTYEQYF. As DNA, the CDR3 is TGCAGCGTTTATAACACTACCTACGAGCAGTACTTC. This chain links TRBV29-1 with TRBJ2-7; no definite D call. The CDR3 spans 12 residues. Germline V gene data show CDR1 as SQVTM and CDR2 as ANQGSEA. V lost 5 bases and J lost 2, with 10 bases in between.

The chain uses TRBV5-1 and TRBJ2-7, with D possibly matching TRBD1 (5 bases). Trimming removed 2 bases from V and 5 bases from J, with 14 bases in between. Germline loops: CDR1 SGHRS, CDR2 YFSETQ. This CDR3 comprises 14 residues. The CDR3 spells CASSLSAQGDEQYF. In DNA form, the CDR3 reads TGCGCCAGCAGCTTAAGCGCTCAGGGCGACGAGCAGTACTTC.

The gene calls are TRBV13 and TRBJ2-7; D is perhaps TRBD1 (7 bases). This CDR3 is 16 amino acids long. Germline assignment: CDR1 PRHDT and CDR2 FYEKMQ (reference sequence). The germline V and J ends were trimmed by 5 bases and 5 bases, with 22 bases remaining between them. CDR3 in amino acids: CASSALGGRGINEQYF. CDR3 nucleotide sequence: TGTGCCAGCAGCGCATTGGGGGGCAGGGGGATCAACGAGCAGTACTTC.

This chain links TRBV5-6 with TRBJ2-3; the match to TRBD2 covers 9 bases. V shed 2 bases and J 5 bases; nucleotides not matched to a gene: 6. The CDR3 is 15 amino acids. Germline values: CDR1 SGHDT, CDR2 YYEEEE. CDR3 nucleotides: TGTGCCAGCAGCTTAGCGGGAGGAGCCCGAGATACGCAGTATTTT. It translates to CASSLAGGARDTQYF.

The chain combines TRBV28 with TRBJ1-5; the D is unclear. The CDR3 length is 12 residues. Looked up from germline, CDR1 is MDHEN and CDR2 is SYDVKM. Trimming took 8 bases from V and 4 from J, leaving 9 bases between them. The chain's CDR3 is CASSAGNQPQHF. DNA of the CDR3: TGTGCCAGCTCCGCCGGGAATCAGCCCCAGCATTTT.

J is TRBJ2-3 and V is TRBV29-1; TRBD1 matches at 7 bases. The CDR3 contains 17 residues. Germline CDR1 and CDR2: SQVTM and ANQGSEA. With V trimmed by 7 bases and J by 4 bases, 20 bases remained unmatched. The chain's CDR3 is CSARDSIDSSRSDTQYF. Here the CDR3 DNA reads TGCAGCGCACGGGACAGCATAGACTCGAGCCGCTCAGATACGCAGTATTTT.

The genes are TRBV27 and TRBJ2-7; possibly TRBD2 for D (6 bases). The ends were cut back, 10 bases at V and 0 bases at J, with 7 bases in the middle. The CDR3 totals 11 residues. Germline assignment: CDR1 MNHEY and CDR2 SMNVEV (reference sequence). The CDR3 region is CATGGSYEQYF. CDR3 nucleotide sequence: TGTGCCACCGGGGGCTCCTACGAGCAGTACTTC.

With regard to this clone: One end of the junction fails to match germline, which may point to a read error. The rearrangement uses TRBV19 and TRBJ2-1, with D maybe TRBD1 (6 bases). The CDR3 runs to 12 residues. In germline, CDR1 is LNHDA, CDR2 SQIVND (reference sequence). The CDR3 spells CASTTRDNERFF. CDR3 nucleotide sequence: TGTGCCAGTACCACCAGGGACAATGAGCGGTTCTTC.

The CDR3 sequence: CATSRLWTRGRKYEQYF. The CDR3 DNA follows: TGTGCCACCAGCAGACTATGGACTAGAGGGAGAAAATACGAGCAGTACTTC. V is TRBV15 and J is TRBJ2-7, with 7 bases matching TRBD2. The V gene's germline CDR1 is LNHNV and CDR2 YYDKDF (reference sequence). The CDR3 totals 17 residues. Unmatched junction bases numbered 14, after V lost 2 bases and J lost 4 bases.

CDR3 coding DNA: TGCGCCAGCAGCCAATTGGTCTCGACAGGGGCGATCTACGAGCAGTACTTC. Encoded protein: CASSQLVSTGAIYEQYF. The chain combines TRBV4-1 with TRBJ2-7; TRBD1 matches 8 bases. This CDR3 spans 17 amino acids. Trimming took 2 bases from V and 3 from J; bases not matched to a gene: 12. The germline gives CDR1 MGHRA, CDR2 YSYEKL.

J is TRBJ2-7 and V is TRBV2; D ambiguous. CDR1 is SNHLY and CDR2 is FYNNEI in the germline V gene. V lost 0 bases, J lost 2 bases, and 8 bases lay in between. The CDR3 has 14 amino acids. The CDR3 coding sequence is TGTGCCAGCAGTGAAGCCAGAACAGCCTACGAGCAGTACTTC. Translation gives CASSEARTAYEQYF.

The CDR3 bases are TGCGCCAGCAGCCAAGAGGGGGCTGCAGGGGTCGAGCAGTACTTC. Translation gives CASSQEGAAGVEQYF. V gene TRBV4-1 combines with J gene TRBJ2-7, with D maybe TRBD1 (6 bases). V lost 0 bases to trimming and J lost 6 bases, with 15 bases between them. Per germline, CDR1 MGHRA and CDR2 YSYEKL. The CDR3 loop spans 15 amino acids.

The rearrangement joins TRBV27 to TRBJ2-7; D unresolved. This CDR3 comprises 13 residues. Germline assignment: CDR1 MNHEY and CDR2 SMNVEV (reference sequence). Between the trimmed V and J ends, which lost 3 bases and 2 bases, there was a span of 8 bases. The chain's CDR3 is CASSFSHAYEQYF. The CDR3 DNA reads TGTGCCAGCAGTTTCAGTCATGCCTACGAGCAGTACTTC.

The chain recombines TRBV7-9 with TRBJ2-7; a possible D gene is TRBD1 (6 bases). The CDR3 spans 15 residues. Germline CDR1 reads SEHNR; CDR2 reads FQNEAQ (reference sequence). V lost 4 bases and J lost 0, with 13 bases in between. CDR3: CASSSHDRSSYEQYF. CDR3 DNA sequence: TGTGCCAGCAGCTCACATGACAGGAGCTCCTACGAGCAGTACTTC.

The genes are TRBV7-9 and TRBJ1-1; D may be TRBD1 (5 bases). Germline V gives CDR1 SEHNR, CDR2 FQNEAQ (reference sequence). CDR3 size: 13 residues. The V and J ends lost 3 bases and 4 bases respectively, with 9 bases between them. The DNA of the CDR3 is TGTGCCAGCAGCTTCGGGGGGGGCACTGAAGCTTTCTTT. Its translation: CASSFGGGTEAFF.